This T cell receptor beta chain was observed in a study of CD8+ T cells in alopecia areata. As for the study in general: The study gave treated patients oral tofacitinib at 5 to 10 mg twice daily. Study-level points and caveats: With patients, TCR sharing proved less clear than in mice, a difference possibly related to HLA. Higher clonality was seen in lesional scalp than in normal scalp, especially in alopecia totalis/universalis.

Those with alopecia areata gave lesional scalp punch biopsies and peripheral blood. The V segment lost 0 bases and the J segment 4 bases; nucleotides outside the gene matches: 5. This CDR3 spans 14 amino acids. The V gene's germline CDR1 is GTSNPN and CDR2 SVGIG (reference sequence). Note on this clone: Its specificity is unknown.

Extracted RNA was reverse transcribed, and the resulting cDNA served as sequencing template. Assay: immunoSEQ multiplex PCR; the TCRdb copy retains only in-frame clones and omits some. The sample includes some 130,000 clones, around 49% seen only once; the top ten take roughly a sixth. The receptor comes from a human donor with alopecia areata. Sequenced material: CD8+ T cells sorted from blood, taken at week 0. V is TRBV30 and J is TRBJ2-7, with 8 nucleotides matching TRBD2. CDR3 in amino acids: CAWSVQAGAYEQYF. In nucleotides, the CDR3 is TGTGCCTGGAGTGTTCAAGCGGGGGCTTACGAGCAGTACTTC.